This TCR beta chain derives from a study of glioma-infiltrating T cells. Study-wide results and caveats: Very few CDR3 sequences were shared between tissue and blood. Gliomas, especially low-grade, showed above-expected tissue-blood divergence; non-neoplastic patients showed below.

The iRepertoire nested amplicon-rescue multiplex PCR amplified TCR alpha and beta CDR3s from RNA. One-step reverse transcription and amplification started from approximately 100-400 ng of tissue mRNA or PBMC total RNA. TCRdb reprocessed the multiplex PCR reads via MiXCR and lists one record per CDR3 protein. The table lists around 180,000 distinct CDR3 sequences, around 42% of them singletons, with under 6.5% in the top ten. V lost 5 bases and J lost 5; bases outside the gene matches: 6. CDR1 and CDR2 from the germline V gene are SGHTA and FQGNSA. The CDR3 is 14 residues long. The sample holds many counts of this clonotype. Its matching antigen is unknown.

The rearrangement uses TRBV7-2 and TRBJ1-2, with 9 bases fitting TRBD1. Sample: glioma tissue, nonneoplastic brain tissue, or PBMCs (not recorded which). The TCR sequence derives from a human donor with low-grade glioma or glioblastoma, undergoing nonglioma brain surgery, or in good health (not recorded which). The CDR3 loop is CASSPTGGTYGYTF. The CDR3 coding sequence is TGTGCCAGCAGCCCGACAGGGGGGACTTATGGCTACACCTTC.